This T cell receptor beta chain appears in the sequencing data of a study of CD8+ T cells in alopecia areata. This clone was observed a few times. J lost 0 bases, V lost 3 bases, and 1 base had no gene match. The CDR3 spans 14 residues. The germline V gene encodes CDR1 SEHNR and CDR2 FQNEAQ (reference sequence). Treatment meaning: oral pan-JAK inhibitor, 5-10 mg twice daily. RNA was isolated and reverse transcribed to cDNA, the sequencing template. Clones were read by immunoSEQ multiplex PCR, and TCRdb kept only the in-frame ones, dropping some. The repertoire holds roughly 220,000 clones, with roughly two fifths as singletons.

Source: CD4+ T cells sorted from blood, taken around week 30, from a patient treated with tofacitinib. This clonotype was obtained from a human donor with alopecia areata. This rearrangement joins TRBV7-9 to TRBJ1-1; TRBD1 aligns across 7 bases. CDR3 nucleotides: TGTGCCAGCAGCTTGGACAGGTTGAACACTGAAGCTTTCTTT. The encoded protein is CASSLDRLNTEAFF.